The clone carrying this T cell receptor beta chain has a handful of counts. Its matching antigen is unknown. V dropped 0 bases and J dropped 2; count of bases not matched to a gene: 1. There are 16 residues in the CDR3. Germline V gene lookup returns CDR1 SGHRS and CDR2 YFSETQ. This entry is derived from a study of T cell responses to AZD1222 COVID-19 vaccine. Findings of the study overall: Among the donors, most were white British and more were female, and clonal diversity was possibly underestimated. Targeting of unmutated variant regions was reportedly seen in nearly half of spike-specific TCRs.

This table comes from immunoSEQ multiplex PCR, and its TCRdb copy is limited to in-frame clones, with some not included. The table records about 55,000 clones, about 90% of them present only once. J is TRBJ2-1 and V is TRBV5-1; 11 bases line up with TRBD2. The sample in question was peripheral blood, obtained on day 0 of AZD1222 vaccination. The clonotype originates from an adult in good health. The CDR3 coding sequence is TGCGCCAGCAGCTTGGTAGCGGGAGGGCCCTACAATGAGCAGTTCTTC. This sequence encodes CASSLVAGGPYNEQFF.